These 30 T cell receptor beta chains were all obtained from the same sample, sequenced in a study of regulatory T cells in long-lasting Graves disease. The sample's time point: newly diagnosed GD, antithyroid drugs for less than 3 months. Following extraction of RNA from PBMCs, that RNA was used to make the TCR library. Construction of TCR beta libraries relied on iRepertoire HTBI primers and on Arm-PCR targeting CDR3 regions. TCRdb fed the multiplex PCR reads into MiXCR, producing one record per CDR3 protein. The sample shows about half a million distinct CDR3 sequences, 12% of them seen only once. These same data were also listed under a study on T cells in Graves' hyperthyroidism and ophthalmopathy.

Material: peripheral blood mononuclear cells (PBMCs), obtained at new diagnosis, from a patient treated with antithyroid drugs. The source is a woman younger than 45 with Graves disease.

At least ten counts were recorded for this clonotype. The chain is built from TRBV6-2 or TRBV6-3 and TRBJ1-4, with D maybe TRBD1 (5 bases). The CDR3 has 17 residues. In germline, CDR1 is MNHEY, CDR2 SVGEGT. Trimming stripped 4 bases from V and 8 bases from J, with 23 bases between. The CDR3: CASSSSYRQGIWEKLFF. CDR3 DNA sequence: TGTGCCAGCAGTTCAAGTTACCGCCAGGGAATTTGGGAAAAACTGTTTTTT.

About this clonotype itself: A much bigger clone sits one base away, suggesting this may be a read error. This chain joins TRBV20-1 and TRBJ2-1; 8 bases agree with TRBD1. The CDR3 length is 14 residues. Germline V gene lookup returns CDR1 DFQATT and CDR2 SNEGSKA (reference sequence). The CDR3 nucleotides read TGCAGTGCTAGAAGGACAGGGTCCTACAATGAGCTGTTCTTC. It translates to CSARRTGSYNELFF.

This clonotype occurred a few times. The rearrangement uses TRBV3-1 and TRBJ2-1; 9 positions agree with TRBD1. CDR3 length: 16 amino acids. Germline-derived CDR1 and CDR2 are LGHDT and YNNKEL (reference sequence). V was pared by 3 bases and J by 4 bases, with 7 bases of the junction left unmatched. This chain's CDR3 is CASSQRGQGKYNEQFF. Here the CDR3 DNA reads TGTGCCAGCAGCCAGAGAGGACAGGGGAAATACAATGAGCAGTTCTTC.

This clonotype was observed a handful of times. The CDR3 loop reads CSASGLDTQYF. The CDR3 DNA sequence: TGCAGTGCTAGCGGGCTAGATACGCAGTATTTT. The genes are TRBV20-1 and TRBJ2-3; D remains unclear. This CDR3 contains 11 residues. The germline gives CDR1 DFQATT, CDR2 SNEGSKA (reference sequence). V was trimmed by 3 bases and J by 5 bases, leaving 6 bases between them.

The chain has TRBV7-2 and TRBJ2-7, with a tentative D call TRBD2 (6 bases). Germline loops: CDR1 SGHTA, CDR2 FQGNSA. The CDR3 runs 15 residues. The V gene lost 5 bases and the J gene lost 0 bases, with 14 bases spanning the gap. This CDR3 is CASSRDGRGSYEQYF. CDR3 nucleotides: TGTGCCAGCAGCAGGGACGGGCGGGGCTCCTACGAGCAGTACTTC.

Ten or more counts support this clonotype. The chain employs TRBV30 and TRBJ2-1, with TRBD1 matching 8 bases. The CDR3 is 13 amino acids. V was clipped by 3 bases and J by 9 bases; unmatched bases: 7. Germline V gene lookup returns CDR1 GTSNPN and CDR2 SVGIG (reference sequence). CDR3 sequence: CAWSRDRPPEQFF. As DNA, the CDR3 is TGTGCCTGGAGCCGGGACAGGCCCCCTGAGCAGTTCTTC.

In DNA form, the CDR3 reads TGCAGCGTCGCCGGCTATAGGACGGTCTACAATGAGCAGTTCTTC. Translating gives CSVAGYRTVYNEQFF. This chain joins TRBV29-1 and TRBJ2-1; D ambiguous. V was pared by 6 bases and J by 3 bases, with 18 bases between. This CDR3 has 15 residues. Germline assignment: CDR1 SQVTM and CDR2 ANQGSEA.

This clonotype was recorded at least ten times. The chain combines TRBV20-1 with TRBJ1-1; TRBD1 is a possible D gene (5 bases). Germline V gene lookup returns CDR1 DFQATT and CDR2 SNEGSKA (reference sequence). The CDR3 consists of 14 residues. V lost 0 bases to trimming and J lost 5 bases, with 13 bases between them. The CDR3 DNA sequence: TGCAGTGCTAGAGATCGTCGGACACTGACTGAAGCTTTCTTT. Translation: CSARDRRTLTEAFF.

This clonotype has ten or more counts. The chain links TRBV11-2 to TRBJ1-1; tentatively, D is TRBD1 (5 bases). This CDR3 has 15 amino acids. The germline V and J ends were trimmed by 3 bases and 1 base, with 12 bases remaining between them. Per germline, CDR1 SGHAT and CDR2 FQNNGV. The CDR3, as DNA: TGTGCCAGCAGCTTTGGGGCAGAGCCGAACACTGAAGCTTTCTTT. Protein: CASSFGAEPNTEAFF. The full variable domain, its missing parts supplied by reference TRBV11-2 and TRBJ1-1, is EAGVAQSPRYKIIEKRQSVAFWCNPISGHATLYWYQQILGQGPKLLIQFQNNGVVDDSQLPKDRFSAERLKGVDSTLKIQPAKLEDSAVYLCASSFGAEPNTEAFFGQGTRLTVV.

The chain is built from TRBV20-1 and TRBJ1-1, with D unclear. Trimming took off 1 base at V and 0 bases at J, with 6 bases between the two ends. Germline V CDR1 and CDR2: DFQATT, SNEGSKA (reference sequence). The CDR3 totals 13 residues. CDR3 region: CSARGTLNTEAFF. DNA of the CDR3: TGCAGTGCTAGAGGAACTCTGAACACTGAAGCTTTCTTT.

This clonotype was detected many times. J is TRBJ2-1 and V is TRBV29-1; no clear D. Between the trimmed V and J ends, which lost 4 bases and 7 bases, there was a span of 17 bases. The CDR3 runs to 14 residues. From germline, CDR1 is SQVTM and CDR2 ANQGSEA. Written as DNA, the CDR3 is TGCAGCGTTGGTCTGGTAAAAAGGACGAATGAGCAGTTCTTC. Its protein is CSVGLVKRTNEQFF.

This clonotype was observed a few times. The junction and the germline gene differ at one end; a read error may be behind it. The rearrangement links TRBV2 to TRBJ1-4; a weak D match, TRBD1 (6 bases). This CDR3 contains 16 residues. Germline CDR1 is SNHLY and CDR2 is FYNNEI. The CDR3 loop is CASREGRQGILEELFF. CDR3 DNA sequence: TGTGCCAGCAGGGAAGGTCGGCAGGGGATCTTAGAGGAACTGTTTTTT.

The genes are TRBV7-3 and TRBJ1-2; D call uncertain. Trimming left V 8 bases short and J 7 bases short, with 14 bases between. CDR1 and CDR2 (germline): SGHTA, FQGTGA. This CDR3 has 12 amino acids. CDR3 nucleotides: TGTGCCAGCGGAGGAGCGGGAGGTGGCTACACCTTC. Its protein is CASGGAGGGYTF.

This clonotype has more than one count but fewer than ten. The gene calls are TRBV6-4 and TRBJ2-5; 7 nucleotides align to TRBD1. The CDR3 loop spans 16 amino acids. The ends lost 6 bases at V and 5 bases at J; junction bases unmatched: 15. Germline V CDR1 and CDR2: MRHNA, SNTAGT. The CDR3 sequence is CASSVNGGDRAETQYF. The CDR3 DNA reads as TGTGCCAGCAGCGTGAACGGTGGAGACAGGGCCGAGACCCAGTACTTC.

This clonotype was counted many times. This chain uses TRBV2 with TRBJ1-4; D call uncertain. The V and J ends lost 6 bases and 0 bases respectively, with 17 bases between them. Germline V gene lookup returns CDR1 SNHLY and CDR2 FYNNEI. The length of the CDR3 is 17 residues. The CDR3: CASRGVTGSATNEKLFF. The CDR3 nucleotides read TGTGCCAGCAGGGGTGTAACGGGATCGGCAACTAATGAAAAACTGTTTTTT.

This clonotype was observed many times. The chain has TRBV7-2 and TRBJ2-1, with TRBD2 as a possible D gene (5 bases). The germline V gene has CDR1 SGHTA and CDR2 FQGNSA. The length of the CDR3 is 14 residues. V dropped 1 base and J dropped 11 bases, with 15 bases sitting between them. The CDR3 region is CASSLVDRRTKQFF. The CDR3 DNA is TGTGCCAGCAGCTTAGTAGATCGGAGGACGAAGCAGTTCTTC.

This clonotype has ten or more counts. Here the CDR3 reads CASSLNYNEQFF. The CDR3 DNA reads TGTGCCAGCAGCTTGAACTACAATGAGCAGTTCTTC. The genes are TRBV28 and TRBJ2-1; D remains unclear. The CDR3 contains 12 residues. The V end lost 6 bases, the J end lost 3 bases, and 6 bases lay between the germline ends. Germline V gives CDR1 MDHEN, CDR2 SYDVKM. Filled out from reference TRBV28 and TRBJ2-1, the complete variable domain reads DVKVTQSSRYLVKRTGEKVFLECVQDMDHENMFWYRQDPGLGLRLIYFSYDVKMKEKGDIPEGYSVSREKKERFSLILESASTNQTSMYLCASSLNYNEQFFGPGTRLTVL.

The table lists this clonotype with a few counts. The CDR3 loop is CSADTGTAYNEQFF. CDR3 in DNA: TGCAGTGCAGACACCGGGACTGCTTACAATGAGCAGTTCTTC. The chain couples TRBV20-1 to TRBJ2-1; TRBD2 is a possible D gene (6 bases). The CDR3 has 14 residues. Germline-derived CDR1 and CDR2 are DFQATT and SNEGSKA (reference sequence). V was trimmed by 6 bases and J by 4 bases, leaving 16 bases between them.

This clonotype was recorded at least ten times. J is TRBJ1-1 and V is TRBV19, with no clear D. CDR1 and CDR2 from the germline V gene are LNHDA and SQIVND (reference sequence). Deletions cut 6 bases from V and 8 bases from J, with 13 bases between. The CDR3 spans 12 residues. CDR3 DNA: TGTGCCAGTAGGGAGGGATCTAGAGAAGCTTTCTTT. Encoded protein: CASREGSREAFF.

The chain recombines TRBV7-9 with TRBJ1-4; D is unresolved. The germline CDR1 and CDR2 sequences are SEHNR and FQNEAQ (reference sequence). Between the trimmed V and J ends, which lost 2 bases and 8 bases, there was a span of 24 bases. The CDR3 extends over 18 amino acids. The CDR3 coding sequence is TGTGCCAGCAGCTTACGCCCTGTCAAGGGTGAGGGTGGCGAAAAACTGTTTTTT. As protein: CASSLRPVKGEGGEKLFF.

At least ten counts were recorded for this clonotype. The chain combines TRBV27 with TRBJ1-5, with D tentatively TRBD1 (5 bases). The CDR3 is made up of 14 amino acids. V shed 6 bases and J shed 1 base, with 10 bases lying between them. The germline V gene encodes CDR1 MNHEY and CDR2 SMNVEV (reference sequence). The CDR3 DNA is TGTGCCAGCAGAACGGGGGGGAGCAATCAGCCCCAGCATTTT. Protein: CASRTGGSNQPQHF.

This clonotype has a count of ten or more. V usage is TRBV7-3 and J usage is TRBJ2-1, with 7 bases aligning to TRBD2. This CDR3 comprises 16 residues. From germline, CDR1 is SGHTA and CDR2 FQGTGA. V shed 5 bases, J shed 1 base, and the junction held 8 bases outside the gene matches. CDR3: CASSKGGVRSYNEQFF. The CDR3 nucleotides read TGTGCCAGCAGCAAGGGAGGGGTGCGTTCCTACAATGAGCAGTTCTTC.

This clonotype was found a few times. A far larger clone is one base from this, pointing to a likely read error. This chain connects TRBV7-9 to TRBJ2-1, with 12 bases that match TRBD2. Losses at the gene ends were 4 bases for V and 3 bases for J; bases not matched to a gene: 1. The CDR3 loop spans 15 amino acids. Germline V gene data show CDR1 as SEHNR and CDR2 as FQNEAQ (reference sequence). The DNA of the CDR3 is TGTGCCAGCAGCTCGACTAGCGGGGGCTACAATGAGCAGTTCTTC. Translating it yields CASSSTSGGYNEQFF.

This clonotype was seen at least ten times. The rearrangement uses TRBV12-3 or TRBV12-4 and TRBJ1-6; 7 bases fit TRBD1. Trimming removed 6 bases from V and 10 bases from J; junction bases left unmatched: 6. The CDR3 is 13 amino acids. The CDR3 protein is CASSLTGESPLHF. The CDR3 DNA reads as TGTGCCAGCAGCCTCACAGGGGAATCACCCCTCCACTTT.

This clonotype was detected ten times or more. This rearrangement joins TRBV11-3 to TRBJ2-7; 10 bases agree with TRBD2. V shed 2 bases, J shed 4 bases, and the junction held 29 bases outside the gene matches. The CDR3 covers 23 residues. CDR1 and CDR2 from the germline V gene are SGHNT and YENEEA. In DNA, the CDR3 is TGTGCCAGCAGCTTAACGGGGTGGCTAGCGGGAGTGTCCCCCCACCGACCGGAATACGAGCAGTACTTC. Its protein product is CASSLTGWLAGVSPHRPEYEQYF.

This clonotype was seen repeatedly, ten times or more. For the CDR3, the DNA is TGTGCCAGCAGTCCCCCCGGCCGGGGACGAGAGACCCAGTACTTC. It is translated as CASSPPGRGRETQYF. This chain uses TRBV28 with TRBJ2-3; possibly TRBD1 or TRBD2 for D (5 bases each). The J call may be wrong; the DNA end is better matched by TRBJ2-5. In germline, CDR1 is MDHEN, CDR2 SYDVKM. The CDR3 sequence is 15 residues long.

This clonotype was found a few times. This chain uses TRBV20-1 with TRBJ1-5, with D possibly TRBD1 on 6 matching bases. This CDR3 spans 15 amino acids. Trimming left V 1 base short and J 2 bases short, with 12 bases between. From germline, CDR1 is DFQATT and CDR2 SNEGSKA (reference sequence). The CDR3 protein is CSARVRGYGNQPQHF. The CDR3 DNA reads as TGCAGTGCTAGAGTCAGGGGCTATGGCAATCAGCCCCAGCATTTT.

This clonotype was detected many times. The chain employs TRBV5-1 and TRBJ2-7; D unresolved. Trimming stripped 3 bases from V and 6 bases from J, with 16 bases between. In germline, CDR1 is SGHRS, CDR2 YFSETQ. The CDR3 extends over 14 amino acids. CDR3 coding DNA: TGCGCCAGCAGCTCAGAACCAACTACACTCGAGCAGTACTTC. It specifies CASSSEPTTLEQYF.

This clonotype appeared many times. The chain carries TRBV18 and TRBJ2-3, with a possible D match to TRBD2 (6 bases). V lost 6 bases, J lost 8 bases, and 21 bases lay in between. Germline V gives CDR1 KGHSH, CDR2 LQKENI. The CDR3 totals 15 residues. Here the CDR3 reads CASSPIEEGGGTQYF. As DNA, the CDR3 is TGTGCCAGCTCTCCTATCGAGGAGGGTGGAGGTACGCAGTATTTT.

In its sample, this clonotype was seen many times. The chain carries TRBV6-1 and TRBJ2-1; 7 nucleotides match TRBD1. Germline values: CDR1 MNHNS, CDR2 SASEGT. This CDR3 comprises 16 residues. Trimming at V came to 8 bases and at J to 6 bases, leaving 16 bases not matched to a gene. The CDR3 coding sequence is TGTGCCAGCTATGACAGGGCCCGGACAAGACCCAATGAGCAGTTCTTC. Protein product: CASYDRARTRPNEQFF.